This TCR beta chain was recorded in a study of monozygotic twins with inflammatory bowel disease. The unique tags termed UMIs, each holding a 6-nucleotide sample barcode, were added by means of template switching. Nested PCRs of about 17 and 10 cycles, two in total, were run on TCRalpha and TCRbeta cDNA. TCRdb re-called the 5' RACE reads, yielding one record per CDR3 amino acid sequence without DNA. The listing contains approximately 330,000 distinct CDR3 sequences. A word on this clonotype: Its antigen is currently unknown.

Study results and caveats: Healthy co-twins showed greater TCRbeta diversity (inverse Simpson) than IBD patients.

Sequenced material: blood. The origin of this receptor is a human donor with ulcerative colitis or Crohn's disease, or a healthy co-twin of an affected twin (not recorded which).

CDR3 protein: CASSPQGSGNQPQHF. The chain carries TRBV12-3 or TRBV12-4 and TRBJ1-5. The CDR3 has 15 amino acids.